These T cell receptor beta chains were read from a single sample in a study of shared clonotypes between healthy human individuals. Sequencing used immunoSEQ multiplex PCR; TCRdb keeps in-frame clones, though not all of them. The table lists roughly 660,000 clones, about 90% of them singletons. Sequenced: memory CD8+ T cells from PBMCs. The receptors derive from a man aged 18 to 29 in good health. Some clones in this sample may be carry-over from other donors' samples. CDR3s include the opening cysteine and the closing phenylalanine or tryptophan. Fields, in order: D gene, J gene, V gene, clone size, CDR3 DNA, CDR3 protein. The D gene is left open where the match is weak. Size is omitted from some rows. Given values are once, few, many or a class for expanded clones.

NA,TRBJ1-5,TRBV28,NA,TGTGCCAGCAGTTTTGACGGAGGCAATCAGCCCCAGCATTTT,CASSFDGGNQPQHF
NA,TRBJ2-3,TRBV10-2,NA,TGCGCCAGCAGTGACGACGATCCGGGCCAGTATTTT,CASSDDDPGQYF
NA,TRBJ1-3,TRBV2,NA,TGTGCCAGCAGTGAGTGGGGACGTGGAAACACCATATATTTT,CASSEWGRGNTIYF
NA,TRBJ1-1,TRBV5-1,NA,TGCGCCAGCAGCTTGGAGCAGGGTATGAACACTGAAGCTTTCTTT,CASSLEQGMNTEAFF
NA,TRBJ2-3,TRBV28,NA,TGTGCCAGCAGTTTAGTTGGGGACACAGATACGCAGTATTTT,CASSLVGDTDTQYF
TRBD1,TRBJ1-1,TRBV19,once,TGTGCCAGTAGCACAGTCGACAGGGGGGAAAAGAGCACTGAAGCTTTCTTT,CASSTVDRGEKSTEAFF
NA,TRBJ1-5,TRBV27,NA,TGTGCCAGCAGCCCCACGTGGGCTCAGCCCCAGCATTTT,CASSPTWAQPQHF
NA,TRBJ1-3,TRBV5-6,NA,TGTGCCAGCAGCTTGATTGGGGGCAAGAACACCATATATTTT,CASSLIGGKNTIYF
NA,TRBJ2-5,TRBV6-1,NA,TGTGCCAGCAGTGAACGGAGAGCAGAGGAGACCCAGTACTTC,CASSERRAEETQYF
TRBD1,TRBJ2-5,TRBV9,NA,TGTGCCAGCAGCGTAGCGGACAGGTCCGGCGAGACCCAGTACTTC,CASSVADRSGETQYF
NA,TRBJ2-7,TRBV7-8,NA,TGTGCCACTGGGTGGAGCTCCTACGAGCAGTACTTC,CATGWSSYEQYF
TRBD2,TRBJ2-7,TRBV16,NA,TGTGCCAGCAGCCAAGGGGCTAGCGGCTACGAGCAGTACTTC,CASSQGASGYEQYF
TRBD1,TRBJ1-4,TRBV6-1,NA,TGTGCCAGCAGTGAAATGCTGACAGGGGTGGGTGAAAAACTGTTTTTT,CASSEMLTGVGEKLFF
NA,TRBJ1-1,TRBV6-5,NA,TGTGCCAGCAGTTTGGAGGATCTAAACACTGAAGCTTTCTTT,CASSLEDLNTEAFF
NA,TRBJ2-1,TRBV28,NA,TGTGCCAGCAGACCATTCACGGAGGCTGGTGAGCAGTTCTTC,CASRPFTEAGEQFF
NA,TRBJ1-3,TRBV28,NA,TGTGCCAGCAGTTTGGCGGACGGGCTCGGAAACACCATATATTTT,CASSLADGLGNTIYF
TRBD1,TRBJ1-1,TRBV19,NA,TGTGCCAGTAGTATGGGGGGACAGGGGTACACTGAAGCTTTCTTT,CASSMGGQGYTEAFF
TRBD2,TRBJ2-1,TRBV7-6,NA,TGTGCCAGCTCTCAGGGGGCCACTAGCGGGAGATTTGCTGAGCAGTTCTTC,CASSQGATSGRFAEQFF
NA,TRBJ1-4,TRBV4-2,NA,TGTGCCAGCAGCCAAGATGATTCAGGGGCGGTCGGAGAAAAACTGTTTTTT,CASSQDDSGAVGEKLFF
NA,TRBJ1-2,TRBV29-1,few,TGCAGCGTGGGGGGGCTCTATGGCTACACCTTC,CSVGGLYGYTF
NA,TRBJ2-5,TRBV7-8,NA,TGTGCCAGCAGGTCTCTCTGGACAGAAGAGACCCAGTACTTC,CASRSLWTEETQYF
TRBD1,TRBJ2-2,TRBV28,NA,TGTGCCAGCAGTCCGGCTGCCGGGACAGGGATATCCGGGGAGCTGTTTTTT,CASSPAAGTGISGELFF
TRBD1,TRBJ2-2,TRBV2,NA,TGTGCCAGCGATACCCGACAGGGTCCCGGGGAGCTGTTTTTT,CASDTRQGPGELFF
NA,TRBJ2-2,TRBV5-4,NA,TGTGCCAGCAGCCCGCTTGGGGTGGCCGGGGAGCTGTTTTTT,CASSPLGVAGELFF
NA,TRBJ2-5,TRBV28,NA,TGTGCCAGCAGTGCGGCGGTCCAAGAGACCCAGTACTTC,CASSAAVQETQYF
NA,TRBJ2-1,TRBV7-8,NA,TGTGCCAGCAGCCCCAGGGCAGGGGTTCAGGCCAATTCCAATGAGCAGTTCTTC,CASSPRAGVQANSNEQFF
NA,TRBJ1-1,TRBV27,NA,TGTGCCAGCAGCCCGGTTATCGAGTCGAACACTGAAGCTTTCTTT,CASSPVIESNTEAFF
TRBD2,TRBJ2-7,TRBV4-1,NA,TGCGCCAGCAGCCAATCGACTAGCGGGAGAGCCTACGAGCAGTACTTC,CASSQSTSGRAYEQYF
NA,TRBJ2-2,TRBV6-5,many,TGTGCCAGCAGTACCGGGACCGAAACCGGGGAGCTGTTTTTT,CASSTGTETGELFF
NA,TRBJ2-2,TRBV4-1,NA,TGCGCCAGCAGCCGAGGTGTGGCGGAGAGCGGCACCGGGGAGCTGTTTTTT,CASSRGVAESGTGELFF
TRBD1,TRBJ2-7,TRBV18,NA,TGTGCCAGCTCATCCCGGACAGGAACTCGGGAGCAGTACTTC,CASSSRTGTREQYF
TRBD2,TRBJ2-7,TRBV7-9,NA,TGTGCCAGCAGCTCTAGCGGGAGGGCACTAGTGCACGAGCAGTACTTC,CASSSSGRALVHEQYF
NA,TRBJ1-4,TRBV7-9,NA,TGTGCCAGCAGCCCCCCGGGAAAGGGTAATGAAAAACTGTTTTTT,CASSPPGKGNEKLFF
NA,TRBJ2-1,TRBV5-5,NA,TGTGCCAGCAGCTTGGAGGTTTTTGTTGAGCAGTTCTTC,CASSLEVFVEQFF
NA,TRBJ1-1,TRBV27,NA,TGTGCCAGTACTATGCGAGTAGGCACTGAAGCTTTCTTT,CASTMRVGTEAFF
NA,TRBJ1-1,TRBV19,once,TGTGCCAGTAGGCCCAGAGCGCCGGGGACTGAAGCTTTCTTT,CASRPRAPGTEAFF
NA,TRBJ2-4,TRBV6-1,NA,TGCGCCAGCAGTTATGGAGAGACAAAAAACATTCAGTACTTC,CASSYGETKNIQYF
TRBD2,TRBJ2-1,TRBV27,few,TGTGCCAGCAGTTTATGGCTAGCGGGAGGGGCCAATGAGCAGTTCTTC,CASSLWLAGGANEQFF
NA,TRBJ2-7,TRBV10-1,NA,TGCGCCAGCAGTGAGTCAGCAGGGGCCTACGAGCAGTACTTC,CASSESAGAYEQYF
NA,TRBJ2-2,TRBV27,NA,TGTGCCAGCAGTTTTCCCACCGGGGAGCTGTTTTTT,CASSFPTGELFF
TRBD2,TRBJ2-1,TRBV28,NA,TGTGCCAGCAGCCCCGGGTCGAGCGGGAGGCCGAATGAGCAGTTCTTC,CASSPGSSGRPNEQFF
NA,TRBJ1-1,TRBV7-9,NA,TGTGCCAGCAGCTTACTAGGCAGGAACACTGAAGCTTTCTTT,CASSLLGRNTEAFF
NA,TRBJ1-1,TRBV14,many,TGTGCCAGCAGCCAAGGTCCCTCGCGGGACACTGAAGCTTTCTTT,CASSQGPSRDTEAFF
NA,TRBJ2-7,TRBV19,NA,TGTGCCAGTAGTATAATAGAGAACTCCTACGAGCAGTACTTC,CASSIIENSYEQYF
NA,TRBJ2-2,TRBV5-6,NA,TGTGCCAGCAGCTCCGGATTGCGGGGAGCGAACACCGGGGAGCTGTTTTTT,CASSSGLRGANTGELFF
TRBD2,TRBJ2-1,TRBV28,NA,TGTGCCAGCAGATCTCGACTAGCGGGGAACAATGAGCAGTTCTTC,CASRSRLAGNNEQFF
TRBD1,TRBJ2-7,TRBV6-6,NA,TGTGCCAGCAGCCACCGACAGGGGGTCGCCTACGAGCAGTACTTC,CASSHRQGVAYEQYF
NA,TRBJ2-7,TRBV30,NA,TGTGCCTGGGGTCATAACCCGGGGCGCTCCTACGAGCAGTACTTC,CAWGHNPGRSYEQYF
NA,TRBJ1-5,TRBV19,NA,TGTGCCAGTAGTATAGGGTCACTCAATCAGCCCCAGCATTTT,CASSIGSLNQPQHF
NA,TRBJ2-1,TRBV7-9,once,TGTGCCAGCAGCGGGAGTGAGGCCTACAATGAGCAGTTCTTC,CASSGSEAYNEQFF
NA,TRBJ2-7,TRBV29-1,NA,TGCAGCGTTGTCACCTACGAGCAGTACTTC,CSVVTYEQYF
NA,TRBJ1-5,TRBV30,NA,TGTGCCTGGAGTGTATGGGACGCCGAACAGCCCCAGCATTTT,CAWSVWDAEQPQHF
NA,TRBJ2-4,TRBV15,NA,TGTGCCACCGAGGGTAAGACCAAAAACATTCAGTACTTC,CATEGKTKNIQYF
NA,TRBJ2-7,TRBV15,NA,TGTGCCACCAGCACTCTGACTAGTAGTGGTTACGAGCAGTACTTC,CATSTLTSSGYEQYF
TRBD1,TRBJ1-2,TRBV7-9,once,TGTGCCAGCAGCTTAGCGATAGGGACAGGGAGGGACTATGGCTACACCTTC,CASSLAIGTGRDYGYTF
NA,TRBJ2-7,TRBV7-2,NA,TGTGCCAGCAGCGCCCGACTTTCCTACGAGCAGTACTTC,CASSARLSYEQYF
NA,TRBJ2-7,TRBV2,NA,TGTGCCAGCAGTGTCAGGGGCTACGAGCAGTACTTC,CASSVRGYEQYF
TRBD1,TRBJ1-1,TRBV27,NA,TGTGCCAGCAACCACAGGGGAGGGACTGAAGCTTTCTTT,CASNHRGGTEAFF
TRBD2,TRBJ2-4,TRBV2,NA,TGTGCCAGCAGCCCGGGAGGGGCCAAAAACATTCAGTACTTC,CASSPGGAKNIQYF